These 2 T cell receptor beta chains came from one sample sequenced in a study of T cells in tuberculosis. The data were produced by immunoSEQ multiplex PCR, yet TCRdb's version contains in-frame clones alone and is incomplete. The sample includes approximately 20,000 clones, more than 95% of them seen just once. The sequencing sample was made of PBMCs. The receptors derive from a donor aged 10 to 29 with latent tuberculosis or without tuberculosis infection.

The J gene is TRBJ1-5, the V gene TRBV2, with D hard to call. CDR3 length: 16 residues. V dropped 7 bases and J dropped 7 bases, with 23 bases sitting between them. Germline values: CDR1 SNHLY, CDR2 FYNNEI. The chain's CDR3 is CASTPMGGLSGQPQHF. The DNA of the CDR3 is TGTGCCAGCACCCCCATGGGAGGTCTCTCGGGGCAGCCCCAGCATTTT.

The rearrangement links TRBV29-1 to TRBJ2-3, with D possibly being TRBD2 (5 bases). The ends were cut back, 1 base at V and 2 bases at J, with 10 bases in the middle. There are 14 residues in the CDR3. Germline-derived CDR1 and CDR2 are SQVTM and ANQGSEA. CDR3 DNA sequence: TGCAGCGTTGAAGTACTGCGGGCCACAGATACGCAGTATTTT. Its protein product is CSVEVLRATDTQYF.